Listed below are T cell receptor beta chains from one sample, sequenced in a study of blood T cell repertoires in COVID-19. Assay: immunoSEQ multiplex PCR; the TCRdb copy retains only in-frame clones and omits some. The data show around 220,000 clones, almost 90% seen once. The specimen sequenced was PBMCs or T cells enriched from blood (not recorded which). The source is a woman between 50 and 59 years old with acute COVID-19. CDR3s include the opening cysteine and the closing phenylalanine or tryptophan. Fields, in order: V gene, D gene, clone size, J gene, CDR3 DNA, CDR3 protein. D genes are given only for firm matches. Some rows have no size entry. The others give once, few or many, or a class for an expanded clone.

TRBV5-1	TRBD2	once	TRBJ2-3	TGCGCCAGCAGCACCCCTAGCGGGAGAAACACAGATACGCAGTATTTT	CASSTPSGRNTDTQYF
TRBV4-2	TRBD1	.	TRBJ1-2	TGTGCCAGCAGCCAAGAGGAGACAGGGGGGGGTGGCTACACCTTC	CASSQEETGGGGYTF
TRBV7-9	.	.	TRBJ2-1	TGTGCCAGCAGCTCACGGACAAACTCCTACAATGAGCAGTTCTTC	CASSSRTNSYNEQFF
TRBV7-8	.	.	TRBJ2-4	TGTGCCAGCAGCCGAACAGGCTTGGGGAAAAACATTCAGTACTTC	CASSRTGLGKNIQYF
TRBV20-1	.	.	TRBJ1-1	TGCAGTGCTACAAACACTGAAGCTTTCTTT	CSATNTEAFF
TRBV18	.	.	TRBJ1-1	TGTGCCAGCTCACTAACGGGGTCCACTGAAGCTTTCTTT	CASSLTGSTEAFF
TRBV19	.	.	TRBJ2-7	TGTGCCAGTAGTTCAATTGCCGGGAATTCCTACGAGCAGTACTTC	CASSSIAGNSYEQYF
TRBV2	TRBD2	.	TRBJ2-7	TGTGCCAGCAAGTCTAGCGGGAGTTACGAGCAGTACTTC	CASKSSGSYEQYF
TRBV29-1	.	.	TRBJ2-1	TGCAGCGCCCACAGGGCCGACAATGAGCAGTTCTTC	CSAHRADNEQFF
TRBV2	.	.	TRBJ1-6	TGTGCCAGCAGCGTAACAGGGACCCCATATAATTCACCCCTCCACTTT	CASSVTGTPYNSPLHF
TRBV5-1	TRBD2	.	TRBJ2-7	TGCGCCAGCAACCCCGCGGGAGGAAACTACGAGCAGTACTTC	CASNPAGGNYEQYF
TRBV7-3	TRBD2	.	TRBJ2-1	TGTGCCAGCAGCCCTAAGGGCGGGAGGGCTTATGAGCAGTTCTTC	CASSPKGGRAYEQFF
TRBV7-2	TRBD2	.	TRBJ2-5	TGTGCCAGCAGCTTCCAACTAGCGGGCCAAGAGACCCAGTACTTC	CASSFQLAGQETQYF
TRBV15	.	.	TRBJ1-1	TGTGCCACCAGCAGAGATCCGACACCCACTGAGAACACTGAAGCTTTCTTT	CATSRDPTPTENTEAFF
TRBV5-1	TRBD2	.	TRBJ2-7	TGCGCCAGCAGCTTGGGATTAGCGGGAGGTTCCTACGAGCAGTACTTC	CASSLGLAGGSYEQYF
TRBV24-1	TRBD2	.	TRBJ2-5	TGTGCCACCAGTGATCCCGGGGGGTACCAAGAGACCCAGTACTTC	CATSDPGGYQETQYF
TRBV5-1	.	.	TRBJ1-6	TGCGCCAGCAGCCCGGGAAGCTCCTATAATTCACCCCTCCACTTT	CASSPGSSYNSPLHF
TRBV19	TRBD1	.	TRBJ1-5	TGTGCCAGTAGTACGACAGGGGCTGGCAATCAGCCCCAGCATTTT	CASSTTGAGNQPQHF
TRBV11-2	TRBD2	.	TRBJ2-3	TGTGCCAGCAGCTCCACTAGCGGGAGAGCAGATACGCAGTATTTT	CASSSTSGRADTQYF
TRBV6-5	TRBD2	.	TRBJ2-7	TGTGCCAGCAGTTACCACCTTGGGACTATCATCTACGAGCAGTACTTC	CASSYHLGTIIYEQYF
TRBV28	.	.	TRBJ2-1	TGTGCCAGCAGTATACAGGGTGAGCAGTTCTTC	CASSIQGEQFF
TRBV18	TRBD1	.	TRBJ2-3	TGTGCCAGCTCACCATTGGACAGGGCCCCAGATACGCAGTATTTT	CASSPLDRAPDTQYF
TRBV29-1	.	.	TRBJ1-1	TGCAGCGTACAGATGAACACTGAAGCTTTCTTT	CSVQMNTEAFF
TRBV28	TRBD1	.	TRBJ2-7	TGTGCCAGCAGTTTCCCCGGGACAGGGATTGTTCTCATCCACGAGCAGTACTTC	CASSFPGTGIVLIHEQYF
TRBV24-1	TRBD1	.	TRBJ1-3	TGTGCCACCAGTGATGCAGGACAGGGGATTTGCTCTGGAAACACCATATATTTT	CATSDAGQGICSGNTIYF
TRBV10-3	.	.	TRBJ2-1	TGTGCCATCAAACGAACCGGGACAAGTAACAATGAGCAGTTCTTC	CAIKRTGTSNNEQFF
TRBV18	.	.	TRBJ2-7	TGTGCCAGCTCCTCGTCCTCCTACGAGCAGTACTTC	CASSSSSYEQYF
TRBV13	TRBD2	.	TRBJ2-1	TGTGCCAGCAGCTTAGAGGGCGGGAGGAGATCCTACAATGAGCAGTTCTTC	CASSLEGGRRSYNEQFF
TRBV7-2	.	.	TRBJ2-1	TGTGCCAGCAGCTTAGGGGGGCAGGCGGGAGCGTACAATGAGCAGTTCTTC	CASSLGGQAGAYNEQFF
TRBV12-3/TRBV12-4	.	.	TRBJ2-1	TGTGCCAGCAGTTCGAGGTTCAATGAGCAGTTCTTC	CASSSRFNEQFF
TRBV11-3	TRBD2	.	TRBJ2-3	TGTGCCAGCAGCCCGGGACTAGCGGGAGGACCCACAGATACGCAGTATTTT	CASSPGLAGGPTDTQYF
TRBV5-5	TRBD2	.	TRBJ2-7	TGTGCCAGCAACCCTCCCGTGTATCGCGGGACTAGCCATCGTTACGAGCAGTACTTC	CASNPPVYRGTSHRYEQYF
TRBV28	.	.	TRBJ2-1	TGTGCCAGCAGTTGGATCCTCGGGAATGAGCAGTTCTTC	CASSWILGNEQFF
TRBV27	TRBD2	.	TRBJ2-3	TGTGCCAGCAGAGACGGACTAGCGGGGCCCGGGGATACGCAGTATTTT	CASRDGLAGPGDTQYF
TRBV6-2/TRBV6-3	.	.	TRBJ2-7	TGTGCCAGCAGGTACCAGAGGACAGCCTCGAGGCACGAGCAGTACTTC	CASRYQRTASRHEQYF
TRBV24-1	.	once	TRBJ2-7	TGTGCCACCAGTGCAGGGGCCCATATCCGCGAGCAGTACTTC	CATSAGAHIREQYF
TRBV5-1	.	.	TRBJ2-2	TGCGCCAGCACAAGGGCAGGGACCGGGGAGCTGTTTTTT	CASTRAGTGELFF
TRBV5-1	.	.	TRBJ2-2	TGCGCCAGCAGCGCCCAAACTAGGGTCTCCGGGGAGCTGTTTTTT	CASSAQTRVSGELFF
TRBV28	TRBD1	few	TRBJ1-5	TGTGCCAGCAGAAACAGGGGCAGGAGCAATCAGCCCCAGCATTTT	CASRNRGRSNQPQHF
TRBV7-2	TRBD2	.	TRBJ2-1	TGTGCCAGCAGCCCAGTCGGGGTTCTGGGCGGGAGGATTGAGCAGTTCTTC	CASSPVGVLGGRIEQFF
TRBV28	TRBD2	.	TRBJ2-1	TGTGCCAGCAGTAACATAGCGGGCAGCTCCTACAATGAGCAGTTCTTC	CASSNIAGSSYNEQFF
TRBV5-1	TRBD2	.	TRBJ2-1	TGCGCCAGCAGCTTGTACACTCCGGGACTAGCGGGAGCGGGGTACAATGAGCAGTTCTTC	CASSLYTPGLAGAGYNEQFF
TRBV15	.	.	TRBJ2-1	TGTGCCACCAGCCCCAGGGAAGGGTGGCTAGCGTCCAATGAGCAGTTCTTC	CATSPREGWLASNEQFF
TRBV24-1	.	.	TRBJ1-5	TGTGCCACCAGTGGGGGCGGAGGGCAGCCCCAGCATTTT	CATSGGGGQPQHF
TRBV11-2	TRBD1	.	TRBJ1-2	TGTGCCAGCAGCCTAAGGACAGGGAGGGACTATGGCTACACCTTC	CASSLRTGRDYGYTF